A single sample is the source of the 4 T cell receptor beta chains below, sequenced in a study of blood T cells in healthy people across ages. With a J-beta primer mix and a sample-barcoded 5' primer, a second PCR ran 7 to 11 cycles. TCRdb re-called the 5' RACE reads with MiXCR, one entry per CDR3 protein. The sample consists of some 1.5 million distinct CDR3 sequences, over 25% of them appearing once. Sequencing used blood. The receptors stem from a woman in her twenties or thirties in good health.

The V call is TRBV14, the J call TRBJ2-7, with TRBD2 matching 10 bases. This CDR3 has 16 residues. The V gene end was trimmed by 5 bases and the J gene end by 3 bases; junction bases not matched to a gene: 10. Germline assignment: CDR1 SGHDN and CDR2 FVKESK. The CDR3 is CASSCRAGGPVYEQYF. CDR3 nucleotides: TGTGCCAGCAGCTGTCGAGCGGGAGGGCCGGTCTACGAGCAGTACTTC.

This clonotype has more than one count but fewer than ten. J is TRBJ2-1 and V is TRBV30; D unresolved. Trimming took off 0 bases at V and 10 bases at J, with 7 bases between the two ends. The CDR3 spans 11 residues. Germline V CDR1 and CDR2: GTSNPN, SVGIG (reference sequence). CDR3 in amino acids: CAWSVVGEQFF. The CDR3 bases are TGTGCCTGGAGTGTTGTGGGAGAGCAGTTCTTC.

This clonotype occurred many times. The V gene is TRBV4-1, the J gene TRBJ2-5, with 10 nucleotides matching TRBD2. Germline V gives CDR1 MGHRA, CDR2 YSYEKL. This CDR3 comprises 16 residues. J lost 2 bases, V lost 0 bases, and 3 bases had no gene match. CDR3 sequence (DNA): TGCGCCAGCAGCCAAGATATAGCGGGGGGACAAGAGACCCAGTACTTC. Its protein is CASSQDIAGGQETQYF.

The rearrangement joins TRBV6-2 or TRBV6-3 to TRBJ2-7; D not resolved. Germline CDR1 is MNHEY and CDR2 is SVGEGT. The CDR3 has 12 amino acids. V gave up 2 bases and J gave up 7 bases, with 9 bases separating them. CDR3 residues: CASSYPIMEQYF. DNA for the CDR3: TGTGCCAGCAGTTACCCGATTATGGAGCAGTACTTC.